The 10 T cell receptor beta chains below were found in one sample sequenced in a study of beta chain features in type 1 diabetes. Sequencing targeted expressed TCRB transcripts, as all isolated RNA had been reverse transcribed. The method was immunoSEQ multiplex PCR; TCRdb's version includes in-frame clones alone and lacks a portion of them. Of a few hundred thousand clones detected, less than 35% appear once; the ten largest clones hold 3% to 4%. The sample consisted of central memory CD4+ T cells from blood. These receptors all come from a man aged 25 to 40 in good health.

This sequence joins TRBV4-2 and TRBJ2-1; 9 bases match TRBD2. CDR3 length: 16 amino acids. The germline V gene encodes CDR1 LGHNA and CDR2 YNFKEQ. Trimming removed 4 bases from V and 7 bases from J; junction bases left unmatched: 11. CDR3 nucleotide sequence: TGTGCCAGCAGCCTTGAAGCCGGGACTAGCAGAAATGAGCAGTTCTTC. Residues: CASSLEAGTSRNEQFF.

This clone was detected a few times. The chain is built from TRBV7-9 and TRBJ1-1; maybe TRBD1 (6 bases). There are 14 residues in the CDR3. V shed 5 bases and J shed 1 base, with 11 bases lying between them. CDR1 and CDR2 from the germline V gene are SEHNR and FQNEAQ (reference sequence). The CDR3 protein is CASSPGGSNTEAFF. The DNA for the CDR3 is TGTGCCAGCAGCCCTGGGGGCTCGAACACTGAAGCTTTCTTT.

The rearrangement links TRBV7-2 to TRBJ2-3; TRBD1 might be the D (5 bases). This CDR3 has 12 residues. V shed 7 bases and J shed 3 bases, with 8 bases lying between them. Germline V gene sequence: CDR1 SGHTA, CDR2 FQGNSA. The CDR3 sequence is CASTGITDTQYF. The CDR3 DNA reads TGTGCCAGCACAGGGATTACAGATACGCAGTATTTT.

The chain combines TRBV30 with TRBJ1-1; unclear D gene. In germline, CDR1 is GTSNPN, CDR2 SVGIG (reference sequence). This CDR3 is built from 11 residues. Trimming stripped 2 bases from V and 4 bases from J, with 5 bases between. CDR3 sequence reads: CAWSPTTEAFF. Written as DNA, the CDR3 is TGTGCCTGGAGTCCGACCACTGAAGCTTTCTTT.

The chain is built from TRBV6-5 and TRBJ2-7; D may be TRBD2 (6 bases). Germline CDR1 is MNHEY and CDR2 is SVGAGI. Trimming pared 6 bases from V and 7 bases from J, leaving 13 bases between. This CDR3 comprises 12 residues. The CDR3 sequence: CASSLSGGEQYF. In nucleotides, the CDR3 is TGTGCCAGCAGCCTCTCCGGAGGGGAGCAGTACTTC.

A remark on this clone: The sample has other DNA sequences that encode this CDR3 too. This sequence joins TRBV13 and TRBJ2-7; D unresolved. Looked up from germline, CDR1 is PRHDT and CDR2 is FYEKMQ (reference sequence). This CDR3 comprises 11 residues. Trimming removed 2 bases from V and 7 bases from J, with 6 bases in between. CDR3 bases: TGTGCCAGCAGCTTACTTGGGGAGCAGTACTTC. This codes for CASSLLGEQYF.

This clone has just a few counts. The chain recombines TRBV29-1 with TRBJ2-7, with TRBD1 identical over 8 bases. Per germline, CDR1 SQVTM and CDR2 ANQGSEA. The trim removed 6 bases at V and 6 bases at J, leaving 7 bases unmatched. This CDR3 contains 12 residues. DNA for the CDR3: TGCAGCGTGGGAAGACAGGGGTTCGAGCAGTACTTC. Amino acids: CSVGRQGFEQYF.

Many counts were recorded for this clone. The rearrangement links TRBV6-5 to TRBJ2-3; either TRBD1 or TRBD2 may fit D (6 bases each). V lost 5 bases, J lost 5 bases, and 17 bases lay in between. Germline V gene lookup returns CDR1 MNHEY and CDR2 SVGAGI. CDR3 length: 15 residues. CDR3 region: CASSTSGARGDTQYF. The DNA of the CDR3 is TGTGCCAGCAGTACCTCGGGGGCCCGGGGAGATACGCAGTATTTT.

The chain uses TRBV4-1 and TRBJ2-7; 14 bases are shared with TRBD2. The CDR3 contains 16 residues. From germline, CDR1 is MGHRA and CDR2 YSYEKL. V shed 4 bases, J shed 3 bases, and the junction held 5 bases outside the gene matches. The CDR3 sequence: CASSPGLAGAGYEQYF. The DNA for the CDR3 is TGCGCCAGCAGCCCGGGACTAGCGGGAGCAGGCTACGAGCAGTACTTC.

This clone was recorded a few times. The chain recombines TRBV7-6 with TRBJ2-7, with a weak D call TRBD2 (5 bases). The DNA end favors TRBJ2-5, so the J call may be wrong. The CDR3 has 14 residues. From germline, CDR1 is SGHVS and CDR2 FNYEAQ. CDR3 nucleotides: TGTGCCAGCAGCCCATACGGGGTCCAAGAGACCCAGTACTTC. Amino acid sequence: CASSPYGVQETQYF.